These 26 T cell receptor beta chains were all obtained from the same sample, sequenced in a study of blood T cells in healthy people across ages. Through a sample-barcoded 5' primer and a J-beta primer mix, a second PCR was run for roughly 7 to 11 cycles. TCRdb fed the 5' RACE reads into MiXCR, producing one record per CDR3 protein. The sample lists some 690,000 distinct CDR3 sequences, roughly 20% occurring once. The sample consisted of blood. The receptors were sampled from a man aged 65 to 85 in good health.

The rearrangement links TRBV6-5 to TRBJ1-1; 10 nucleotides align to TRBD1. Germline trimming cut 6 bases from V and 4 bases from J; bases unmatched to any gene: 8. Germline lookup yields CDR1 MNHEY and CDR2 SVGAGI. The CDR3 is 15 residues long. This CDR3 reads CASRPDRGPTTEAFF. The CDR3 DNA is TGTGCCAGCAGACCAGACAGGGGGCCGACCACTGAAGCTTTCTTT.

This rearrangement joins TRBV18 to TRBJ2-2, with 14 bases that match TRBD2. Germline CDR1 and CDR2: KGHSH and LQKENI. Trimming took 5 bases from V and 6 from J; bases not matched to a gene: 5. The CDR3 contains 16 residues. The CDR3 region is CASSIGTSGRSGELFF. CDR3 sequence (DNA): TGTGCCAGCTCAATCGGGACTAGCGGGAGATCCGGGGAGCTGTTTTTT.

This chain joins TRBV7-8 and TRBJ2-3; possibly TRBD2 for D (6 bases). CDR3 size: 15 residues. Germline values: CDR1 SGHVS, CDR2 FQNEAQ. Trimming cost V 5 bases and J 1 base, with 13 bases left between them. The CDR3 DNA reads TGTGCCAGCAGCCCCGGGGGATGGGGCACAGATACGCAGTATTTT. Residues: CASSPGGWGTDTQYF.

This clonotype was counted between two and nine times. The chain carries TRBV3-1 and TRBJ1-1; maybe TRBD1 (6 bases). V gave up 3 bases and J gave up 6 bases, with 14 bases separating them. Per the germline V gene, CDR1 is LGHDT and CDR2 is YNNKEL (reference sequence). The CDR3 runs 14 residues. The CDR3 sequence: CASSQAGGHSEAFF. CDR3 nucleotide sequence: TGTGCCAGCAGCCAGGCCGGGGGGCACTCTGAAGCTTTCTTT.

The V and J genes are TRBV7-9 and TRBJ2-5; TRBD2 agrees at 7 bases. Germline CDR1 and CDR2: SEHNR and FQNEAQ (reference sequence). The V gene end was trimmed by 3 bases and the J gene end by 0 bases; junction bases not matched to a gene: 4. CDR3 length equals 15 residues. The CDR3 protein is CASSLDGGYQETQYF. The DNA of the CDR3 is TGTGCCAGCAGCTTGGACGGGGGGTACCAAGAGACCCAGTACTTC.

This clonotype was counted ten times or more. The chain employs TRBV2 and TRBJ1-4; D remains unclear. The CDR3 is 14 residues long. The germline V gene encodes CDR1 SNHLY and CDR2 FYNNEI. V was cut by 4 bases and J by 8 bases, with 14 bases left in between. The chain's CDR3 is CASSALQEWEKLFF. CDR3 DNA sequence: TGTGCCAGCAGTGCTCTGCAGGAATGGGAAAAACTGTTTTTT.

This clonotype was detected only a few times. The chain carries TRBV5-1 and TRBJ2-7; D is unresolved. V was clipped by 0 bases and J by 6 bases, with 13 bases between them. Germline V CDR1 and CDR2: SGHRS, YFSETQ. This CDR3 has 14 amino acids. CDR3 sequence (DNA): TGCGCCAGCAGCTTGGGTCACGGTGGTGGCGAGCAGTACTTC. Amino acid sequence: CASSLGHGGGEQYF. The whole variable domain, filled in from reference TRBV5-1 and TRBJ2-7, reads KAGVTQTPRYLIKTRGQQVTLSCSPISGHRSVSWYQQTPGQGLQFLFEYFSETQRNKGNFPGRFSGRQFSNSRSEMNVSTLELGDSALYLCASSLGHGGGEQYFGPGTRLTVT.

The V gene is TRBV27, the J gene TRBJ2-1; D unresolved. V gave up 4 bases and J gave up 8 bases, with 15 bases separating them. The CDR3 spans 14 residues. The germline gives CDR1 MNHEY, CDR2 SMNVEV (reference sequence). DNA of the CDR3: TGTGCCAGCAGTTCCCGGCCACAACGGCATGAGCAGTTCTTC. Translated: CASSSRPQRHEQFF.

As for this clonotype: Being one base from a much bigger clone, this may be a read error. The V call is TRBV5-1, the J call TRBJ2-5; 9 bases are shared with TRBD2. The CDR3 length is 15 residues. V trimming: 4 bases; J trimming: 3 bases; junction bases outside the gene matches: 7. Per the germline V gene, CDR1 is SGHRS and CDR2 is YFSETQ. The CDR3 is CASSRGTSSKETQYF. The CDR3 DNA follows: TGCGCCAGCAGCAGAGGGACTAGCAGTAAAGAGACCCAGTACTTC.

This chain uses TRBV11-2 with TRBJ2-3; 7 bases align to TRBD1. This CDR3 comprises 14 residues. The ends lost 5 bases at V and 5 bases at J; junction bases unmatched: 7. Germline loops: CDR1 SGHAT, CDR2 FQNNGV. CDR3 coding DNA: TGTGCCAGCAGCGATCGACAGGGCAGAGATACGCAGTATTTT. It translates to CASSDRQGRDTQYF.

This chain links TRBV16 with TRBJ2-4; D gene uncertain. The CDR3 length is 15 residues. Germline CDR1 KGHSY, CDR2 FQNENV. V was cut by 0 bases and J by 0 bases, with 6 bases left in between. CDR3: CASSQSVSAKNIQYF. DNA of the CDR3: TGTGCCAGCAGCCAATCCGTGTCAGCCAAAAACATTCAGTACTTC.

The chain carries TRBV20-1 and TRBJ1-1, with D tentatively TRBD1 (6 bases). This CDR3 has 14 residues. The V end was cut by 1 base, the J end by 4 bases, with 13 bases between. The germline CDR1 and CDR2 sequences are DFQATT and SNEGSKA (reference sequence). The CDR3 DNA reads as TGCAGTGCTAGAGCAGGGGCTCCCAGCACTGAAGCTTTCTTT. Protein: CSARAGAPSTEAFF.

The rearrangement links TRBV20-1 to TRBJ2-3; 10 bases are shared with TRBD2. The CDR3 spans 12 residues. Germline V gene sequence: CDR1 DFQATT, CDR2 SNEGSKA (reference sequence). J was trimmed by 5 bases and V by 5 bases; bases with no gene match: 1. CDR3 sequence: CSAPSGGDTQYF. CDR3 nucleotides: TGCAGTGCTCCTAGCGGGGGAGATACGCAGTATTTT.

CDR3 protein: CATSRDPLEVAGNTIYF. CDR3 bases: TGTGCCACCAGCAGAGATCCCCTAGAGGTGGCTGGAAACACCATATATTTT. The gene calls are TRBV15 and TRBJ1-3; D uncertain. Trimming left V 0 bases short and J 2 bases short, with 14 bases between. This CDR3 contains 17 residues. Germline values: CDR1 LNHNV, CDR2 YYDKDF (reference sequence).

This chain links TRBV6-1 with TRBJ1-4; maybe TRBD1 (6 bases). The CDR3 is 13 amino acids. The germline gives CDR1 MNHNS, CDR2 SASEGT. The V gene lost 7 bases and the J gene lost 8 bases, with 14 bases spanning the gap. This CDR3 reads CASKGGTTEKLFF. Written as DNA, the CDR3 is TGTGCCAGCAAAGGAGGGACAACCGAAAAACTGTTTTTT.

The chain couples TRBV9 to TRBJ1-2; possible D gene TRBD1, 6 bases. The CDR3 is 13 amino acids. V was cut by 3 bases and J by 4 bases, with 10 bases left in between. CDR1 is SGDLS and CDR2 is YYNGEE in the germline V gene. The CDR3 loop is CASSDREGYGYTF. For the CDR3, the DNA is TGTGCCAGCAGCGACAGGGAGGGCTATGGCTACACCTTC.

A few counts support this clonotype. CDR3 sequence: CASSQVGGLNNEQFF. The CDR3 region has the DNA TGCGCCAGCAGCCAAGTGGGGGGCCTGAACAATGAGCAGTTCTTC. This chain joins TRBV4-1 and TRBJ2-1; D is tentatively TRBD1 or TRBD2 (6 bases each). Germline values: CDR1 MGHRA, CDR2 YSYEKL. This CDR3 is built from 15 residues. V was pared by 1 base and J by 5 bases, with 12 bases between.

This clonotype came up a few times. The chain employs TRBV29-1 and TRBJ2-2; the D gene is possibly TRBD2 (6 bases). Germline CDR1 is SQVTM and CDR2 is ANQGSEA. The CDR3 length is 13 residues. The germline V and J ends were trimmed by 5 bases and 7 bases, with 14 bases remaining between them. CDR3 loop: CSVLKGGFGELFF. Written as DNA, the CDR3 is TGCAGCGTTCTGAAGGGAGGTTTCGGGGAGCTGTTTTTT.

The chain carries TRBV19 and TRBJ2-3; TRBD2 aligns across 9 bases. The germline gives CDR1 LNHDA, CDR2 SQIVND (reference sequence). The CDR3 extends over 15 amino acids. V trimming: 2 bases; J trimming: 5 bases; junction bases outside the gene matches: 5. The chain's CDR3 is CASSISFSGRDTQYF. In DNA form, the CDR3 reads TGTGCCAGTAGTATAAGTTTTAGCGGGAGAGATACGCAGTATTTT.

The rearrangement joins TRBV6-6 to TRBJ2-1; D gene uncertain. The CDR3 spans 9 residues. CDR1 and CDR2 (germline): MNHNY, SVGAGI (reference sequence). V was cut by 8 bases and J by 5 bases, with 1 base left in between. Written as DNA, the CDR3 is TGTGCCAGCGACAATGAGCAGTTCTTC. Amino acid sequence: CASDNEQFF.

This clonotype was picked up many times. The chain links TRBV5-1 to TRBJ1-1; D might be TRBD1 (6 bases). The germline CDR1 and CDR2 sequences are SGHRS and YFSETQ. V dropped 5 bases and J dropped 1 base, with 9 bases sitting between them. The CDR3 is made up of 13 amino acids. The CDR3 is CASREGGNTEAFF. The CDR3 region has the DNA TGCGCCAGCAGAGAGGGGGGGAACACTGAAGCTTTCTTT.

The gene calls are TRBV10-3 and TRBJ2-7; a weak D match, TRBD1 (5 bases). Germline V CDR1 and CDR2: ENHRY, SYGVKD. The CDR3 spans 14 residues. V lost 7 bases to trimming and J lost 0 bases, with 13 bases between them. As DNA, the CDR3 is TGTGCCATCACCCGCGACAGCAACTCCTACGAGCAGTACTTC. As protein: CAITRDSNSYEQYF.

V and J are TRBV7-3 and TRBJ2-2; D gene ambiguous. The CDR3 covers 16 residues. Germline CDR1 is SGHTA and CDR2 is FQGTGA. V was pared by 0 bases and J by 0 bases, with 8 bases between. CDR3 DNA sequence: TGTGCCAGCAGCTTAACGGCCGTTTCGAACACCGGGGAGCTGTTTTTT. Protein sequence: CASSLTAVSNTGELFF.

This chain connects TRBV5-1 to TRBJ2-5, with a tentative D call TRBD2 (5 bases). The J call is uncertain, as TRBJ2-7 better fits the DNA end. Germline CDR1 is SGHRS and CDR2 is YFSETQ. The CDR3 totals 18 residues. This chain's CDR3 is CASSLNGLTFFLSYEQYV. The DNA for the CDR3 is TGCGCCAGCAGCTTGAATGGACTGACGTTCTTCCTCTCCTACGAGCAGTACGTC.

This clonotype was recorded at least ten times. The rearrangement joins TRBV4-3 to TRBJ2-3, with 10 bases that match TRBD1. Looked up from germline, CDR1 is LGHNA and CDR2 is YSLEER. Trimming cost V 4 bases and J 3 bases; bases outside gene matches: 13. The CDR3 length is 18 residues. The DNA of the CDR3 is TGCGCCAGCAGCCGTTACTTAAGCCCGGGACAGGGGACAGATACGCAGTATTTT. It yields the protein CASSRYLSPGQGTDTQYF.

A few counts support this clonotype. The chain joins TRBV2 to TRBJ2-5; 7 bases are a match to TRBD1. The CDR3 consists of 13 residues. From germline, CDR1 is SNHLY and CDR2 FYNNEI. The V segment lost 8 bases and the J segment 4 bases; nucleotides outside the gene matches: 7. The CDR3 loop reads CASLRDRRETQYF. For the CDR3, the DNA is TGTGCCAGCCTTCGGGACAGAAGAGAGACCCAGTACTTC.